This entry describes one T cell receptor (beta chain). The protocol was immunoSEQ multiplex PCR, while the TCRdb copy is restricted to in-frame clones and leaves out a portion. The sample lists roughly 91,000 clones; 84% were seen once. These data come from a study of blood T cell repertoires in COVID-19. Whole-study context: The United States, Italy and Spain supplied acute and convalescent COVID-19 samples.

V was pared by 4 bases and J by 0 bases, with 17 bases between. The CDR3 covers 17 residues. In germline, CDR1 is SGHRS, CDR2 YFSETQ. The genes are TRBV5-1 and TRBJ1-3, with D hard to call. Sequences were obtained from peripheral blood. This TCR derives from a man in his sixties or seventies with active or convalescent COVID-19. CDR3 loop: CASSPAVRISSGNTIYF. CDR3 sequence (DNA): TGCGCCAGCAGCCCGGCGGTCCGGATAAGCTCTGGAAACACCATATATTTT.